Following are 30 T cell receptor beta chains from one sample sequenced in a study of neoadjuvant anti-PD-1 for oral cavity cancer. Profiling relied on immunoSEQ multiplex PCR, and the TCRdb table lists in-frame clones only, not all of them. The sample records about 15,000 clones, over 60% being singletons. This specimen was PBMCs, taken before nivolumab (anti-PD-1) treatment. These receptors originate from a person between 35 and 79 years old with oral cavity squamous cell carcinoma.

The rearrangement links TRBV6-1 to TRBJ1-2; the match to TRBD1 covers 7 bases. CDR1 MNHNS and CDR2 SASEGT come from the germline V gene. CDR3 length: 15 amino acids. The J segment lost 5 bases and the V segment lost 3 bases, leaving 9 bases of the junction unmatched. The CDR3 reads CASSDRDSRFYGYTF. In DNA, the CDR3 is TGTGCCAGCAGTGACCGGGACAGCCGATTTTATGGCTACACCTTC.

This chain joins TRBV7-8 and TRBJ2-3; TRBD1 might be the D (6 bases). The V end lost 7 bases, the J end lost 0 bases, and 17 bases lay between the germline ends. The CDR3 is 16 amino acids. The germline V gene has CDR1 SGHVS and CDR2 FQNEAQ. The DNA of the CDR3 is TGTGCCAGCAAGAGGCAGGGGATCACTAGCACAGATACGCAGTATTTT. Protein: CASKRQGITSTDTQYF.

This clone has more than one count but fewer than ten. The V and J genes are TRBV19 and TRBJ2-1; D possibly uses TRBD1 or TRBD2 (5 bases each). Trimming left V 3 bases short and J 0 bases short, with 12 bases between. This CDR3 is built from 16 residues. Germline assignment: CDR1 LNHDA and CDR2 SQIVND (reference sequence). The CDR3 protein is CASSIRAGSSYNEQFF. CDR3 in DNA: TGTGCCAGTAGTATTCGGGCAGGGAGCTCCTACAATGAGCAGTTCTTC. Using reference TRBV19 and TRBJ2-1 for the parts outside the CDR3, the full variable domain is DGGITQSPKYLFRKEGQNVTLSCEQNLNHDAMYWYRQDPGQGLRLIYYSQIVNDFQKGDIAEGYSVSREKKESFPLTVTSAQKNPTAFYLCASSIRAGSSYNEQFFGPGTRLTVL.

V is TRBV5-6 and J is TRBJ2-7; 10 bases are shared with TRBD2. This CDR3 region has 15 residues. CDR1 and CDR2 from the germline V gene are SGHDT and YYEEEE. J was trimmed by 3 bases and V by 3 bases; bases with no gene match: 6. CDR3 loop: CASSSTSGVFYEQYF. The CDR3 DNA sequence: TGTGCCAGCAGCTCTACTAGCGGGGTCTTCTACGAGCAGTACTTC. Variable domain in full (rest from reference TRBV5-6 and TRBJ2-7): DAGVTQSPTHLIKTRGQQVTLRCSPKSGHDTVSWYQQALGQGPQFIFQYYEEEERQRGNFPDRFSGHQFPNYSSELNVNALLLGDSALYLCASSSTSGVFYEQYFGPGTRLTVT.

The gene calls are TRBV27 and TRBJ2-7; maybe TRBD2 (6 bases). Germline loops: CDR1 MNHEY, CDR2 SMNVEV (reference sequence). The CDR3 runs to 12 residues. Trimming stripped 5 bases from V and 8 bases from J, with 13 bases between. CDR3 in amino acids: CASSPPAGKQYF. CDR3 coding DNA: TGTGCCAGCAGTCCCCCCGCGGGAAAGCAGTACTTC.

The chain carries TRBV29-1 and TRBJ1-2; 9 bases fit TRBD1. The CDR3 is made up of 14 amino acids. Germline V gives CDR1 SQVTM, CDR2 ANQGSEA. The junction had 10 bases not matched to a gene; V was cut back by 7 bases and J by 4 bases. Written as DNA, the CDR3 is TGCAGCGGAGCCCCGACAGGGGGGGCCTATGGCTACACCTTC. As protein: CSGAPTGGAYGYTF.

This clone came up a few times. V usage is TRBV6-1 and J usage is TRBJ1-2; D unresolved. Germline V lookup: CDR1 MNHNS, CDR2 SASEGT. Trimming removed 6 bases from V and 8 bases from J, with 13 bases in between. The CDR3 has 12 amino acids. The CDR3 nucleotides read TGTGCCAGCAGCAGTGGGCAGGCGGGCTACACCTTC. Amino acid sequence: CASSSGQAGYTF.

CDR3 residues: CASSYRRDRGPDEQFF. CDR3 sequence (DNA): TGTGCCAGCAGTTACAGGCGGGACAGGGGGCCGGATGAGCAGTTCTTC. The rearrangement joins TRBV6-5 to TRBJ2-1; 12 bases agree with TRBD1. CDR1 MNHEY and CDR2 SVGAGI come from the germline V gene. V trimming: 2 bases; J trimming: 8 bases; junction bases outside the gene matches: 7. The CDR3 totals 16 residues.

This chain links TRBV6-5 with TRBJ1-2; no clear D. V shed 5 bases and J shed 3 bases, with 1 base lying between them. The CDR3 has 10 residues. Germline values: CDR1 MNHEY, CDR2 SVGAGI. The CDR3 sequence is CASSDYGYTF. The CDR3 DNA is TGTGCCAGCAGTGACTATGGCTACACCTTC.

This clone is a singleton in its sample. The rearrangement uses TRBV19 and TRBJ1-1; perhaps TRBD1 as D (6 bases). Deletions cut 5 bases from V and 1 base from J, with 8 bases between. There are 13 residues in the CDR3. From germline, CDR1 is LNHDA and CDR2 SQIVND (reference sequence). The CDR3 loop reads CASSWDKNTEAFF. The CDR3 DNA reads TGTGCCAGTAGTTGGGACAAGAACACTGAAGCTTTCTTT.

The chain links TRBV5-6 to TRBJ1-1; D is unresolved. Germline CDR1 is SGHDT and CDR2 is YYEEEE. The V end was cut by 4 bases, the J end by 8 bases, with 12 bases between. The CDR3 covers 12 residues. CDR3 sequence reads: CASSPWTGEAFF. The CDR3, as DNA: TGTGCCAGCAGCCCGTGGACGGGAGAAGCTTTCTTT. Full variable domain (remainder filled in from reference TRBV5-6 and TRBJ1-1): DAGVTQSPTHLIKTRGQQVTLRCSPKSGHDTVSWYQQALGQGPQFIFQYYEEEERQRGNFPDRFSGHQFPNYSSELNVNALLLGDSALYLCASSPWTGEAFFGQGTRLTVV.

The genes are TRBV30 and TRBJ1-3; D remains ambiguous. V lost 0 bases and J 4 bases, leaving 13 bases between the germline ends. Germline CDR1 reads GTSNPN; CDR2 reads SVGIG (reference sequence). The CDR3 has 15 amino acids. The CDR3 spells CAWSVLSPAGNTIYF. CDR3 bases: TGTGCCTGGAGTGTACTGTCTCCGGCCGGAAACACCATATATTTT.

The V gene is TRBV9, the J gene TRBJ2-3; 8 bases are shared with TRBD2. CDR1 is SGDLS, CDR2 YYNGEE, per germline. V shed 5 bases and J 1 base; nucleotides not matched to a gene: 6. The CDR3 runs to 15 residues. The CDR3 nucleotides read TGTGCCAGCAGGACTAGCGCTGGGGGCACAGATACGCAGTATTTT. It translates to CASRTSAGGTDTQYF.

V is TRBV19 and J is TRBJ1-5; no clear D gene. Trimming removed 3 bases from V and 9 bases from J, with 12 bases in between. The CDR3 is 13 residues long. Germline V gene sequence: CDR1 LNHDA, CDR2 SQIVND (reference sequence). CDR3 bases: TGTGCCAGTAGTATGGACGTATCACGGCCCCAGCATTTT. This codes for CASSMDVSRPQHF.

V is TRBV5-6 and J is TRBJ1-1, with D unclear. Trimming removed 0 bases from V and 1 base from J, with 7 bases in between. The CDR3 has 14 amino acids. In germline, CDR1 is SGHDT, CDR2 YYEEEE. CDR3 sequence reads: CASSLAGRNTEAFF. CDR3 bases: TGTGCCAGCAGCTTGGCCGGGCGGAACACTGAAGCTTTCTTT.

The genes are TRBV5-6 and TRBJ1-3; 10 bases fit TRBD1. In germline, CDR1 is SGHDT, CDR2 YYEEEE. Germline trimming cut 4 bases from V and 4 bases from J; bases unmatched to any gene: 5. The CDR3 has 15 residues. This CDR3 is CASSPDRGIGNTIYF. CDR3 coding DNA: TGTGCCAGCAGCCCGGACAGGGGGATAGGAAACACCATATATTTT.

This clone has only a few counts. The chain joins TRBV28 to TRBJ1-1, with D tentatively TRBD1 (5 bases). The CDR3 extends over 14 amino acids. Germline CDR1 and CDR2: MDHEN and SYDVKM. V was cut by 2 bases and J by 5 bases, with 12 bases left in between. CDR3 sequence: CASSLASRETEAFF. CDR3 in DNA: TGTGCCAGCAGTTTAGCCTCCAGGGAGACTGAAGCTTTCTTT.

The chain carries TRBV27 and TRBJ1-2; D is possibly TRBD1 (6 bases). The germline V gene has CDR1 MNHEY and CDR2 SMNVEV (reference sequence). This CDR3 comprises 12 residues. Trimming took 3 bases from V and 4 from J, leaving 6 bases between them. This CDR3 is CASSFRGYGYTF. The CDR3 DNA follows: TGTGCCAGCAGTTTCAGGGGCTATGGCTACACCTTC.

The gene calls are TRBV25-1 and TRBJ2-5, with D unclear. Trimming pared 3 bases from V and 5 bases from J, leaving 16 bases between. Germline lookup yields CDR1 MGHDK and CDR2 SYGVNS. The CDR3 is 15 amino acids. This CDR3 reads CASSEGRHSQETQYF. CDR3 bases: TGTGCCAGCAGTGAGGGCAGGCATTCGCAGGAGACCCAGTACTTC.

The chain has TRBV29-1 and TRBJ2-6; 8 bases map to TRBD1. Trimming at V came to 7 bases and at J to 8 bases, leaving 7 bases not matched to a gene. Germline values: CDR1 SQVTM, CDR2 ANQGSEA. CDR3 size: 13 residues. This chain's CDR3 is CSAWTGLTNVLTF. DNA of the CDR3: TGCAGCGCCTGGACAGGGTTAACCAACGTCCTGACTTTC.

The sample holds one count of this clone. The rearrangement uses TRBV4-1 and TRBJ2-3, with TRBD2 identical over 13 bases. Germline V gene lookup returns CDR1 MGHRA and CDR2 YSYEKL. J lost 3 bases, V lost 2 bases, and 5 bases had no gene match. The CDR3 extends over 17 amino acids. DNA of the CDR3: TGCGCCAGCAGCCAACTTCCGACTAGCGGGGGGACAGATACGCAGTATTTT. This encodes CASSQLPTSGGTDTQYF.

The rearrangement joins TRBV5-4 to TRBJ2-7; TRBD2 matches at 11 bases. The CDR3 is made up of 15 amino acids. V dropped 9 bases and J dropped 2; count of bases not matched to a gene: 10. Germline loops: CDR1 SGHNT, CDR2 YYREEE (reference sequence). The CDR3 DNA sequence: TGTGCCACCAGGAGGGGGACTAGCGGTCCCTACGAGCAGTACTTC. Amino acid sequence: CATRRGTSGPYEQYF.

The V and J genes are TRBV6-1 and TRBJ2-3; D not certain. The CDR3 covers 13 residues. Germline V gene data show CDR1 as MNHNS and CDR2 as SASEGT. V dropped 2 bases and J dropped 6 bases, with 9 bases sitting between them. CDR3: CASSENSLDTQYF. The CDR3 DNA follows: TGTGCCAGCAGTGAAAATAGCTTGGATACGCAGTATTTT.

This clone was recorded only once. The rearrangement uses TRBV15 and TRBJ2-3; 8 bases fit TRBD1. J lost 0 bases, V lost 8 bases, and 16 bases had no gene match. The CDR3 has 18 amino acids. The germline V gene has CDR1 LNHNV and CDR2 YYDKDF (reference sequence). CDR3 region: CATLRTGPVVGSTDTQYF. Written as DNA, the CDR3 is TGTGCCACCCTTCGGACAGGGCCGGTTGTTGGGAGCACAGATACGCAGTATTTT.

This clone was seen a few times. The chain has TRBV4-1 and TRBJ1-1; unclear D gene. The CDR3 sequence is 14 residues long. Germline lookup yields CDR1 MGHRA and CDR2 YSYEKL. Trimming took off 1 base at V and 1 base at J, with 7 bases between the two ends. This CDR3 is CASSQGPGNTEAFF. CDR3 sequence (DNA): TGCGCCAGCAGCCAAGGTCCGGGGAACACTGAAGCTTTCTTT.

V gene TRBV6-1 combines with J gene TRBJ2-3; no definite D call. Germline loops: CDR1 MNHNS, CDR2 SASEGT. V lost 4 bases and J lost 0, with 17 bases in between. CDR3 size: 17 residues. The DNA of the CDR3 is TGTGCCAGCAGTGGCCCTTACCGGCTCCGCAGCACAGATACGCAGTATTTT. As protein: CASSGPYRLRSTDTQYF.

The gene calls are TRBV4-1 and TRBJ1-1; TRBD1 might be the D (5 bases). The germline V gene has CDR1 MGHRA and CDR2 YSYEKL. CDR3 length: 16 residues. V lost 1 base and J 2 bases, leaving 14 bases between the germline ends. This CDR3 is CASSQAEGRANTEAFF. The CDR3 nucleotides read TGCGCCAGCAGCCAAGCCGAGGGCAGGGCCAACACTGAAGCTTTCTTT.

The rearrangement joins TRBV20-1 to TRBJ2-3; 7 positions match TRBD2. Trimming removed 6 bases from V and 5 bases from J; junction bases left unmatched: 2. CDR3 length: 11 residues. The germline V gene has CDR1 DFQATT and CDR2 SNEGSKA (reference sequence). The CDR3 reads CSAAGVDTQYF. The CDR3 region has the DNA TGCAGTGCCGCGGGAGTAGATACGCAGTATTTT.

The chain joins TRBV28 to TRBJ1-2; tentative D call: TRBD1 (5 bases). Germline V gene lookup returns CDR1 MDHEN and CDR2 SYDVKM. The length of the CDR3 is 12 residues. Trimming cost V 4 bases and J 8 bases, with 11 bases left between them. The CDR3 DNA is TGTGCCAGCAGTTACAGGACCCCGGGCTACACCTTC. This codes for CASSYRTPGYTF.

The chain combines TRBV6-1 with TRBJ1-5, with 9 bases fitting TRBD1. In germline, CDR1 is MNHNS, CDR2 SASEGT. V gave up 4 bases and J gave up 6 bases; unmatched junction bases: 7. The CDR3 sequence is 15 residues long. CDR3 bases: TGTGCCAGCAGTGTACAGGGGGCGATGATTCAGCCCCAGCATTTT. Protein: CASSVQGAMIQPQHF.